A single T cell receptor (beta chain) is shown here with its context. Some clones are missing from TCRdb's copy, which holds only in-frame ones; the method was immunoSEQ multiplex PCR. Among some 87,000 clones listed, approximately 82% were seen once. These data originate in a study of control samples from healthy donors and cancer patients. Germline CDR1 reads SGDLS; CDR2 reads YYNGEE. The CDR3 runs to 15 residues. The V end was cut by 0 bases, the J end by 5 bases, with 14 bases between. This sequence joins TRBV9 and TRBJ1-2; D remains unclear. Material: PBMCs. The source of this sequence is a man aged 55 to 70 with head and neck cancer. For the CDR3, the DNA is TGTGCCAGCAGCGTAGCTACTCGGGCTGATTATGGCTACACCTTC. This encodes CASSVATRADYGYTF.